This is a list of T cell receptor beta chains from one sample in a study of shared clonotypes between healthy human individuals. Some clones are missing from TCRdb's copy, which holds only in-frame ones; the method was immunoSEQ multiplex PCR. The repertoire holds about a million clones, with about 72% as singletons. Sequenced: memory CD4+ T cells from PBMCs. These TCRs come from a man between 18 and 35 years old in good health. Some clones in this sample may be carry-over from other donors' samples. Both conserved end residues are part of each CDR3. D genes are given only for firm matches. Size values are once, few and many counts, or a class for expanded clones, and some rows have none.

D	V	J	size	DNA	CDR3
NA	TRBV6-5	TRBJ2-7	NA	TGTGCCAGCAGTTACTCGGGTGGTGCCGCCTCCGAGCAGTACTTC	CASSYSGGAASEQYF
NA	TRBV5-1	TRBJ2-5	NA	TGCGCCAGCAGCTTGAGCAGGGGCCGGGAGACCCAGTACTTC	CASSLSRGRETQYF
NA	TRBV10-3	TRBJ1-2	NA	TGTGCCATCAGTGCCCCGGTCCTGGGGGGCTACACCTTC	CAISAPVLGGYTF
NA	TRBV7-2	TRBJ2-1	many	TGTGCCAGCAGCATCCGGGTCCCCTCAGGAGGGCAGTTCTTC	CASSIRVPSGGQFF
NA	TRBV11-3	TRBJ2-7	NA	TGTGCCAGCAGCCACGGAGACAGGCCCCCCTACGAGCAGTACTTC	CASSHGDRPPYEQYF
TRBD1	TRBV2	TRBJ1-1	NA	TGTGCCAGCAGCCGACAGGGACGCACTGAAGCTTTCTTT	CASSRQGRTEAFF
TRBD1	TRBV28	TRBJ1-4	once	TGTGCCCTGGGAGGGGGCGGTGAAAAACTGTTTTTT	CALGGGGEKLFF
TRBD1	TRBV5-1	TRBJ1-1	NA	TGCGCCAGCAGCTGGGACAGGGTAGCCTTAATGAACACTGAAGCTTTCTTT	CASSWDRVALMNTEAFF
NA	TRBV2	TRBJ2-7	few	TGTGCCAGCAGTGAATCTCATCCACAGGGTTCCTACGAGCAGTACTTC	CASSESHPQGSYEQYF
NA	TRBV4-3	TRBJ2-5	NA	TGCGCCAGCAGCCAAGATCCGGCAGGGTCTGGGACCCAGTACTTC	CASSQDPAGSGTQYF
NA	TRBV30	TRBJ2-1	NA	TGTGCCTGGAGTGTTAGCCGCCCCGTCGGTGAGCAGTTCTTC	CAWSVSRPVGEQFF
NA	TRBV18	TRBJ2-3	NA	TGTGCCAGCTCACCCCCGGGTATGACAGATACGCAGTATTTT	CASSPPGMTDTQYF
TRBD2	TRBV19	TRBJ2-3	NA	TGTGCCAGTAGTAGGGCGGGAGCGGGAGATACGCAGTATTTT	CASSRAGAGDTQYF
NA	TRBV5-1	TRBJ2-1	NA	TGCGCCAGCAGCTTGAAGGAAAGCTCCTACAATGAGCAGTTCTTC	CASSLKESSYNEQFF
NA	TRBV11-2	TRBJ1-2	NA	TGTGCCAGCAGCTTAGACAGGGTTGGATATGGCTACACCTTC	CASSLDRVGYGYTF
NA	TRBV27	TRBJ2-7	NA	TGTGCCAGCAGTCTCGCAGGGGATGACTACGAGCAGTACTTC	CASSLAGDDYEQYF
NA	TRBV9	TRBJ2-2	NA	TGTGCCAGCAGCGTAGCGCCAAACACCGGGGAGCTGTTTTTT	CASSVAPNTGELFF
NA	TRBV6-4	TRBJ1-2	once	TGTGCCAGCAGTTCCGGGACGGAATATGGCTACACCTTC	CASSSGTEYGYTF
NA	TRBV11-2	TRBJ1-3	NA	TGTGCCAGCAGCTTCTTATTAGGAGGATTAGGAAACACCATATATTTT	CASSFLLGGLGNTIYF
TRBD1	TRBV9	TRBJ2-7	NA	TGTGCCAGCAGCGTAGGGCAGGGGGCTTACGAGCAGTACTTC	CASSVGQGAYEQYF
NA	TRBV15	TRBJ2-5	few	TGTGCCACCAGCAAACAGGGTCGTGGGGAGACCCAGTACTTC	CATSKQGRGETQYF
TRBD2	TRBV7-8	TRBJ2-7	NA	TGTGCCAGCAGCCCCCATTTACTAGCGGGAGGGAGCGTCGGGGAGCAGTACTTC	CASSPHLLAGGSVGEQYF
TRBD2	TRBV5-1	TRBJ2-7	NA	TGCGCCAGCAGCTTGGGGCTAGCGGGAGCGGTTAGGTTGTACGAGCAGTACTTC	CASSLGLAGAVRLYEQYF
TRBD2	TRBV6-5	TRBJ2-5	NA	TGTGCCAGCAGGCTAGCGGGAGGGCGAGGAGAGACCCAGTACTTC	CASRLAGGRGETQYF
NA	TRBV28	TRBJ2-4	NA	TGTGCCAGCAGTTTCGGATTAGCCAAAAACATTCAGTACTTC	CASSFGLAKNIQYF
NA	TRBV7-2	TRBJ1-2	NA	TGTGCCAGCAGCCCAACTCCGGGGTATGGCTACACCTTC	CASSPTPGYGYTF
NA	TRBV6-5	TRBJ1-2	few	TGTGGGGCCGGGGACCTTTCTAACTATGGCTACACCTTC	CGAGDLSNYGYTF
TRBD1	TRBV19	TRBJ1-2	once	TGTGCCAGTAGTGCCAGGACAGGGAGCTATGGCTACACCTTC	CASSARTGSYGYTF
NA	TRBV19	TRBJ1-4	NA	TGTGCCAGTAGTATCGGTCAGGCAAATGAAAAACTGTTTTTT	CASSIGQANEKLFF
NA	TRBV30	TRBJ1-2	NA	TGTGCCTGGAGTGTACGCAGGGGCTATGGCTACACCTTC	CAWSVRRGYGYTF
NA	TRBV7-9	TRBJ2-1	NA	TGTGCCAGCAGCTTACTTTACAATGAGCAGTTCTTC	CASSLLYNEQFF
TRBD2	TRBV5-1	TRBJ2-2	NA	TGCGCCAGCAGCCCGACAGCGGGAGGGGGCACCGGGGAGCTGTTTTTT	CASSPTAGGGTGELFF
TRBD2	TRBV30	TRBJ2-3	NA	TGTGCCTGGAGACCCCTAGCGGGAGACAGAGATACGCAGTATTTT	CAWRPLAGDRDTQYF
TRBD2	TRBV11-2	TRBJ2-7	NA	TGTGCCAGCAGCCCCCCTTCTCTACTAGCGCACGCCGGAGAGCAGTACTTC	CASSPPSLLAHAGEQYF
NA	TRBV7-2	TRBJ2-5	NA	TGTGCCGGCAGCCGGGGAGGAGGGACCCAGTACTTC	CAGSRGGGTQYF
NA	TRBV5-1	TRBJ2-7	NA	TGCGCCAGCAGCTTGGGACATGTCGGGGGCTTCTACGAGCAGTACTTC	CASSLGHVGGFYEQYF
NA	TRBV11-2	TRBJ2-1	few	TGTGCCAGCACCACCCTCGGGGCCGGGTACAATGAGCAGTTCTTC	CASTTLGAGYNEQFF
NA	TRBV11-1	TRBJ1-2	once	TGTGCCAGCAGCTTAGGAGGAGCGCGTGGCTACACCTTC	CASSLGGARGYTF
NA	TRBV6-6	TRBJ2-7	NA	TGTGCCAGCAGACTAATGGGGGTTGGAGAGCAGTACTTC	CASRLMGVGEQYF
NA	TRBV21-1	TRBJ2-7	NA	TGTGCCAGCAGCCGCCCAAGCCCCCAGGGGACAGGCTCCTACGAGCAGTACTTC	CASSRPSPQGTGSYEQYF
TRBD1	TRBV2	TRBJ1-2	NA	TGTGCCACCCGGGACAGGGGGTCCGTTCACACCTTC	CATRDRGSVHTF
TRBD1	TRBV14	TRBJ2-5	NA	TGTGCCAGCAGCCAATCAGGGGGCCTGAGGGGGACCCAGTACTTC	CASSQSGGLRGTQYF